The 14 T cell receptor beta chains listed next were all sequenced from one sample in a study of T cell responses to AZD1222 COVID-19 vaccine (dated by TCRdb to the early 2020s). According to the study, the label for this sample's time point signals: baseline before first vaccination. The library relied on the immunoSEQ multiplex PCR assay. Drawn from immuneACCESS, this table holds only the in-frame rearrangements with V and J called that TCRdb kept. Clones are partly lost; checked studies trace under half to an unresolved V gene and leave the rest unexplained. This sample is represented by around 140,000 clones; roughly 87% of them were singletons. 4.5% to 6% of the sample rests with the top ten. This specimen was peripheral blood, taken on day 0 of AZD1222 vaccination. The receptors were sampled from an adult in good health.

The rearrangement links TRBV19 to TRBJ2-1; TRBD1 matches 10 bases. Germline V gives CDR1 LNHDA, CDR2 SQIVND (reference sequence). J gave up 6 bases and V 6 bases, and 5 bases lay outside the gene matches. CDR3 size: 14 residues. The CDR3 here is CASRRQGATNEQFF. In DNA form, the CDR3 reads TGTGCCAGTAGGCGACAGGGGGCTACCAATGAGCAGTTCTTC.

The chain is built from TRBV11-2 and TRBJ2-7, with 8 bases aligning to TRBD1. This CDR3 contains 15 residues. J was trimmed by 3 bases and V by 5 bases; bases with no gene match: 9. CDR1 is SGHAT, CDR2 FQNNGV, per germline. CDR3 bases: TGTGCCAGCAGCCAACAACGCGGACAGGGCTACGAGCAGTACTTC. Translated, it gives CASSQQRGQGYEQYF.

The rearrangement joins TRBV7-9 to TRBJ2-2; D remains unclear. CDR3 length: 13 amino acids. Germline V gene data show CDR1 as SEHNR and CDR2 as FQNEAQ (reference sequence). The germline V and J ends were trimmed by 4 bases and 6 bases, with 9 bases remaining between them. DNA of the CDR3: TGTGCCAGCAGCTCCATTGGGTCCGGGGAGCTGTTTTTT. Residues: CASSSIGSGELFF.

V gene TRBV6-2 or TRBV6-3 combines with J gene TRBJ2-3; 10 nucleotides line up with TRBD2. Germline CDR1 MNHEY, CDR2 SVGEGT. The CDR3 loop spans 17 amino acids. The V gene end was trimmed by 0 bases and the J gene end by 8 bases; junction bases not matched to a gene: 11. The CDR3 region has the DNA TGTGCCAGCAGTTACTCGAGTAGCGGGAGGAGTCGAGTTACGCAGTATTTT. Protein sequence: CASSYSSSGRSRVTQYF.

The J gene is TRBJ1-2, the V gene TRBV5-1; tentative D call: TRBD1 (5 bases). Trimming pared 4 bases from V and 7 bases from J, leaving 14 bases between. CDR3 size: 13 residues. CDR1 is SGHRS, CDR2 YFSETQ, per germline. DNA of the CDR3: TGCGCCAGCAGCCCCCAGGGTTCCTTTGGCTACACCTTC. Translation: CASSPQGSFGYTF.

V and J are TRBV5-1 and TRBJ2-1; 10 bases map to TRBD1. Germline V gene sequence: CDR1 SGHRS, CDR2 YFSETQ. V shed 3 bases and J 3 bases; nucleotides not matched to a gene: 3. This CDR3 has 15 residues. The CDR3 here is CASSSGTGVYNEQFF. The CDR3 nucleotides are TGCGCCAGCAGCTCCGGGACAGGGGTCTACAATGAGCAGTTCTTC. Complete variable domain (other parts from reference TRBV5-1 and TRBJ2-1): KAGVTQTPRYLIKTRGQQVTLSCSPISGHRSVSWYQQTPGQGLQFLFEYFSETQRNKGNFPGRFSGRQFSNSRSEMNVSTLELGDSALYLCASSSGTGVYNEQFFGPGTRLTVL.

The J gene is TRBJ1-5, the V gene TRBV5-8; tentative D call: TRBD1 (5 bases). Germline V gives CDR1 SGHTS, CDR2 YDEGEE. This CDR3 contains 20 residues. V shed 4 bases and J shed 0 bases, with 26 bases lying between them. The CDR3 DNA reads TGTGCCAGCAGCCCTAATCCCATGGCAGGGCACCGTAATAGCAATCAGCCCCAGCATTTT. It codes for CASSPNPMAGHRNSNQPQHF.

Ten or more counts support this clone. V is TRBV27 and J is TRBJ1-2; the match to TRBD1 covers 9 bases. There are 12 residues in the CDR3. With 6 bases clipped from V and 4 bases from J, the junction kept 0 bases outside the gene matches. Germline values: CDR1 MNHEY, CDR2 SMNVEV (reference sequence). This chain's CDR3 is CASRTGGYGYTF. The CDR3 region has the DNA TGTGCCAGCAGGACAGGGGGCTATGGCTACACCTTC.

The CDR3 DNA is TGTGCCAGCAGTGAATACTTCTACCCAAGCTCCTACAATGAGCAGTTCTTC. This sequence encodes CASSEYFYPSSYNEQFF. The chain has TRBV6-1 and TRBJ2-1; unclear D gene. This CDR3 has 17 residues. The germline V gene has CDR1 MNHNS and CDR2 SASEGT. V dropped 2 bases and J dropped 0 bases, with 14 bases sitting between them.

This sequence joins TRBV14 and TRBJ1-3; a weak D match, TRBD1 (5 bases). The CDR3 has 15 residues. V lost 6 bases and J lost 3, with 15 bases in between. CDR1 and CDR2 (germline): SGHDN, FVKESK. CDR3 bases: TGTGCCAGCAGTTCCGGAGGGGCGTTTGGAAACACCATATATTTT. Translating gives CASSSGGAFGNTIYF.

Comment on this clone: Germline and junction disagree at one end, which may indicate a read error. The rearrangement uses TRBV12-3 or TRBV12-4 and TRBJ2-7; D might be TRBD2 (5 bases). The CDR3 has 12 amino acids. The CDR3 coding sequence is TGTGCCAGCAGCCAGGACTTCAGGTGGAGGCACTTC. Amino acid sequence: CASSQDFRWRHF.

This clone appeared a single time. The V gene is TRBV7-8, the J gene TRBJ1-2; a weak D match, TRBD1 (5 bases). The CDR3 length is 18 residues. The germline V and J ends were trimmed by 5 bases and 3 bases, with 25 bases remaining between them. Germline V gives CDR1 SGHVS, CDR2 FQNEAQ. The DNA of the CDR3 is TGTGCCAGCAGCAATTTACAACAGCTCGTAGGGGTTTACTATGGCTACACCTTC. It codes for CASSNLQQLVGVYYGYTF.

This chain uses TRBV21-1 with TRBJ1-2. TRBV21-1 counts as a pseudogene. The CDR3 runs 15 residues. This CDR3 is CASSIRDGFNYGYTF. The DNA for the CDR3 is TGTGCCAGCAGCATAAGGGACGGTTTTAACTATGGCTACACCTTC.

The chain carries TRBV24-1 and TRBJ2-2, with a weak D call TRBD2 (5 bases). CDR3 length: 16 residues. The V end lost 2 bases, the J end lost 6 bases, and 15 bases lay between the germline ends. Germline CDR1 and CDR2: KGHDR and SFDVKD. In DNA, the CDR3 is TGTGCCACCAGTGATTCGGCCCTAGCTCCACCCGGGGAGCTGTTTTTT. This gives the protein CATSDSALAPPGELFF.